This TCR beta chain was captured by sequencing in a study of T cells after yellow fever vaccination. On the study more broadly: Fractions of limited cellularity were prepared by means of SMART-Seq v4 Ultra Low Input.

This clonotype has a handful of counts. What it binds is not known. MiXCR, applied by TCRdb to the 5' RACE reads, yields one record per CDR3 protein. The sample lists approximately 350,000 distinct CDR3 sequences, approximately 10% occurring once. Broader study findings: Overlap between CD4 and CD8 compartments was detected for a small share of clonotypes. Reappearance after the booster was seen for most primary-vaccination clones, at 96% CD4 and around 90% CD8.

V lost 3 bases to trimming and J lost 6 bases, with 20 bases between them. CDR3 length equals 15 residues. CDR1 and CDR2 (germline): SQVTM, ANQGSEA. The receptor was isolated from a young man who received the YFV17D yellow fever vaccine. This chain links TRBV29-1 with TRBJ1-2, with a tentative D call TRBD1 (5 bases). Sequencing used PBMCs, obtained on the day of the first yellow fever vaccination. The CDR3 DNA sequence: TGCAGCGTTGATATCGAGTGGCAGGGAAAGGATGGCTACACCTTC. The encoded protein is CSVDIEWQGKDGYTF.